One and the same sample provided the 2 T cell receptor beta chains below, sequenced in a study of cytomegalovirus exposure and HLA in healthy donors. The PCR made use of 60 Vbeta and 13 Jbeta primers. Clones were read by immunoSEQ multiplex PCR, and TCRdb kept only the in-frame ones, dropping some. Among around 180,000 clones listed, approximately 85% were seen once. Input material: PBMCs. The source of these receptors is a man between 18 and 35 years old in good health and CMV-seronegative.

The chain is built from TRBV19 and TRBJ1-1, with D maybe TRBD1 (5 bases). This CDR3 spans 15 amino acids. Germline-derived CDR1 and CDR2 are LNHDA and SQIVND (reference sequence). V was shortened by 7 bases and J by 6 bases, with 21 bases between the two germline ends. In DNA form, the CDR3 reads TGTGCCAGTACCAATAGACGGCCAGGGCTCGCTGAAGCTTTCTTT. Translation: CASTNRRPGLAEAFF.

This chain connects TRBV27 to TRBJ2-1; 14 bases align to TRBD2. The CDR3 contains 16 residues. Germline CDR1 reads MNHEY; CDR2 reads SMNVEV (reference sequence). V lost 5 bases, J lost 6 bases, and 6 bases stayed unmatched. The CDR3 nucleotides read TGTGCCAGCAGTACAACCGGGACTAGCGGGAGCAATGAGCAGTTCTTC. Amino acid sequence: CASSTTGTSGSNEQFF.